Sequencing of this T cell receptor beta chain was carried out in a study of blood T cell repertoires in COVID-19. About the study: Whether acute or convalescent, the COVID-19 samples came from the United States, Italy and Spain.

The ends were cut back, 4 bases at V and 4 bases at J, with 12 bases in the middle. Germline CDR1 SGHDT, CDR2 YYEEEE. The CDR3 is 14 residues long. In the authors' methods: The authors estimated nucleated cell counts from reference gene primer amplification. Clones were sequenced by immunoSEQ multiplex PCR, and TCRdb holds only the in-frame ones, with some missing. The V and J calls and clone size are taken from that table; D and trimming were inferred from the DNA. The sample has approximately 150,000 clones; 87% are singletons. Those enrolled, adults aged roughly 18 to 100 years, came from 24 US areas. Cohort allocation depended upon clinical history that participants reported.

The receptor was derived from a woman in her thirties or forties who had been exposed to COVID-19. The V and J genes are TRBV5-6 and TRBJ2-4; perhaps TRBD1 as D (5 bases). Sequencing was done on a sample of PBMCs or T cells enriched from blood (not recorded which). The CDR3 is CASSPTGTKNIQYF. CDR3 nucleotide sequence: TGTGCCAGCAGCCCCACAGGAACAAAAAACATTCAGTACTTC. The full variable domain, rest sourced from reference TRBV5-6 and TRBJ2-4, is DAGVTQSPTHLIKTRGQQVTLRCSPKSGHDTVSWYQQALGQGPQFIFQYYEEEERQRGNFPDRFSGHQFPNYSSELNVNALLLGDSALYLCASSPTGTKNIQYFGAGTRLSVL.